These T cell receptor beta chains were read from a single sample in a study of regulatory T cells in long-lasting Graves disease. One entry per CDR3 protein, called by TCRdb with MiXCR from the multiplex PCR reads. The data show 400,000 to 500,000 distinct CDR3 sequences, roughly 15% seen once. The same data also contributed to another study, on T cells in Graves' hyperthyroidism and ophthalmopathy.

The sequenced sample was peripheral blood mononuclear cells (PBMCs), obtained at new diagnosis, from a patient treated with antithyroid drugs. These receptor sequences come from a woman between 50 and 59 years old with Graves disease. Each CDR3 is given with its conserved first and last residue. The D gene is left open where the match is weak. Expanded clones get a size class; other rows say once, few or many, or leave the size out.

clone_size	v_call	d_call	j_call	cdr3_aa	cdr3_nt
-	TRBV6-5	-	TRBJ1-3	CASSSGRAYGNTIYF	TGTGCCAGCAGTTCGGGCAGGGCATATGGAAACACCATATATTTT
-	TRBV9	TRBD1	TRBJ1-3	CASARGTGNTIYF	TGTGCCAGCGCCAGGGGGACTGGAAACACCATATATTTT
-	TRBV15	-	TRBJ1-1	CASQERGDTEAFF	TGTGCCTCCCAAGAGAGGGGTGATACTGAAGCTTTCTTT
few	TRBV7-8	TRBD1	TRBJ2-7	CASSAGQGAAYEQYF	TGTGCCAGCAGCGCAGGACAGGGGGCGGCCTACGAGCAGTACTTC
many	TRBV2	TRBD1	TRBJ1-5	CASHRDRGLGHQPQHF	TGTGCCAGCCACCGGGACAGGGGGCTGGGACATCAGCCCCAGCATTTT
-	TRBV20-1	-	TRBJ1-5	CSALLTGRPQHF	TGCAGTGCGCTACTGACGGGTCGCCCCCAGCATTTT
many	TRBV27	TRBD1	TRBJ2-1	CASSFGLGTESNNEQFF	TGTGCCAGCAGTTTCGGTTTGGGGACAGAGTCCAACAATGAGCAGTTCTTC
-	TRBV4-1	TRBD1	TRBJ2-1	CASSQGQGASYNEQFF	TGCGCCAGCAGCCAAGGACAGGGGGCCTCCTACAATGAGCAGTTCTTC
-	TRBV19	-	TRBJ1-4	CASSISGGTNEKLFF	TGTGCCAGTAGTATAAGTGGGGGAACTAATGAAAAACTGTTTTTT
-	TRBV6-5	TRBD2	TRBJ2-1	CASSYSSLAGDNEQFF	TGTGCCAGCAGTTACTCGAGTCTAGCGGGAGACAATGAGCAGTTCTTC
few	TRBV5-4	TRBD2	TRBJ2-1	CASSFSGSYHEQFF	TGTGCCAGCAGCTTTAGCGGGAGTTATCATGAGCAGTTCTTC
few	TRBV5-8	TRBD2	TRBJ2-2	CASSGGLGTSGKNTGELFF	TGTGCCAGCAGCGGAGGTTTGGGGACTAGCGGGAAAAACACCGGGGAGCTGTTTTTT
few	TRBV5-6	TRBD1	TRBJ2-3	CASSSGTGGARTDTQYF	TGTGCCAGCAGCTCCGGGACAGGGGGCGCGCGAACAGATACGCAGTATTTT
-	TRBV5-1	-	TRBJ2-3	CASRGGPHTQYF	TGCGCCAGCCGAGGCGGGCCCCATACGCAGTATTTT
few	TRBV7-3	TRBD1	TRBJ2-3	CASSLLPTQGAEDTQYF	TGTGCCAGCAGCTTACTGCCGACACAGGGGGCTGAAGATACGCAGTATTTT
few	TRBV19	-	TRBJ1-1	CASSITGRTTEAFF	TGTGCCAGTAGTATAACAGGGCGTACCACTGAAGCTTTCTTT
-	TRBV18	-	TRBJ2-2	CASSPPSGGGGELFF	TGTGCCAGCTCACCACCTAGCGGAGGTGGCGGGGAGCTGTTTTTT
many	TRBV5-1	TRBD1	TRBJ1-1	CASSLGQGAITEAFF	TGTGCCAGCAGCTTAGGACAGGGGGCGATCACTGAAGCTTTCTTT
-	TRBV13	TRBD2	TRBJ2-7	CASSLGASGLAGPNEQYF	TGTGCCAGCAGCTTAGGCGCCTCGGGACTAGCGGGACCGAACGAGCAGTACTTC
few	TRBV4-1	-	TRBJ2-1	CASSQDRGDEQFF	TGCGCCAGCAGCCAAGATCGGGGCGATGAGCAGTTCTTC
many	TRBV6-1	TRBD1	TRBJ1-1	CASSMTGDTEAFF	TGTGCCAGCAGTATGACAGGGGACACTGAAGCTTTCTTT
-	TRBV4-1	-	TRBJ2-1	CASSQGNTDGRKPSSYNEPFF	TGCGCCAGCAGCCAAGGAAATACGGACGGGCGAAAGCCGAGCTCCTACAATGAGCCGTTCTTC
many	TRBV7-8	-	TRBJ1-1	CASSLGGPGVKAFF	TGTGCCAGCAGCTTAGGGGGACCGGGGGTGAAGGCTTTCTTT
few	TRBV24-1	-	TRBJ1-2	CATSEPGRDGGYTF	TGTGCCACCAGTGAGCCGGGCCGCGACGGGGGCTACACCTTC
-	TRBV11-1	TRBD2	TRBJ2-1	CASTPRFGRGSGSGSYNEQFF	TGTGCCAGCACCCCAAGATTTGGCAGGGGAAGCGGGAGCGGGAGTTACAATGAGCAGTTCTTC
many	TRBV28	TRBD2	TRBJ2-7	CASSLGGLAGSEQYF	TGCGCCAGCAGCTTGGGGGGACTAGCGGGAAGCGAGCAGTACTTC
many	TRBV24-1	TRBD1	TRBJ1-2	CATSDSTGGAGGYTF	TGTGCCACCAGTGATTCGACAGGGGGCGCCGGGGGCTACACCTTC
many	TRBV2	-	TRBJ2-7	CASKYRDLAYEQYF	TGTGCCAGCAAGTATAGGGACCTAGCCTACGAGCAGTACTTC
-	TRBV9	-	TRBJ2-2	CASSASGRKDTGELFF	TGTGCCAGCAGCGCGTCGGGACGCAAGGACACCGGGGAGCTGTTTTTT
many	TRBV6-2/TRBV6-3	-	TRBJ2-1	CASNRGAGEPKNEQFF	TGTGCCAGCAATCGGGGGGCGGGAGAACCGAAAAATGAGCAGTTCTTC
many	TRBV10-1	-	TRBJ2-3	CASSEGPGTDTQYF	TGCGCCAGCAGTGAAGGTCCAGGCACAGATACGCAGTATTTT